This T cell receptor beta chain was captured in a study of blood T cell repertoires in COVID-19. Looking at the study overall: Acute and convalescent COVID-19 samples came from the United States, Italy and Spain. T cells, B-cell-depleted T cells, or PBMCs provided the cDNA or gDNA that served as material.

Per the original methods: Reference gene primer amplification yielded estimated nucleated cell counts. The table came from immunoSEQ multiplex PCR; TCRdb's copy has only in-frame clones and leaves some out. V, J and clone size derive from that table, while D and trimming were established from the DNA sequence. The sample lists roughly 250,000 clones; 88% were seen once. Sequences were obtained from peripheral blood. The TCR was taken from a woman aged 40 to 50 who had recovered from COVID-19.

The CDR3 region has the DNA TGTGCCAGTAGTCCTCCCCGGGACTGGAAGGAAAGAAGCTGGGAGACCCAGTACTTC. Translated, it gives CASSPPRDWKERSWETQYF. V gene TRBV19 combines with J gene TRBJ2-5; D may be TRBD2 (6 bases). The CDR3 is made up of 19 amino acids. V lost 5 bases and J 5 bases, leaving 30 bases between the germline ends. The germline CDR1 and CDR2 sequences are LNHDA and SQIVND (reference sequence).